The 4 T cell receptor beta chains in this list originate from one sample, sequenced in a study of human T cells and chemical hapten exposure. Regarding time point: patch test 2, 6 weeks after DPC sensitization. The treatment denotes: therapeutic diphenylcyclopropenone sensitization with weekly scalp DPC. A single record per CDR3 protein comes from TCRdb applying MiXCR to the RACE reads. Found here are some 350,000 distinct CDR3 sequences, around 6% of them singletons; the top ten hold roughly 5.4%. Sequencing used whole blood, obtained in connection with sensitization to the hapten diphenylcyclopropenone (DPC). Receptors were obtained from a young woman with alopecia areata. Some clones in this sample may be carry-over from other donors' samples.

This clonotype has just a few counts. This chain joins TRBV9 and TRBJ2-1; 8 nucleotides match TRBD1. Germline V lookup: CDR1 SGDLS, CDR2 YYNGEE. The V and J ends lost 4 bases and 3 bases, in that order; junction bases with no gene match: 9. The CDR3 has 16 amino acids. CDR3: CASSRSGQAYYNEQFF. Here the CDR3 DNA reads TGTGCCAGCAGCCGTTCGGGACAGGCCTACTACAATGAGCAGTTCTTC. Combining the CDR3 with reference TRBV9 and TRBJ2-1 gives the whole variable domain DSGVTQTPKHLITATGQRVTLRCSPRSGDLSVYWYQQSLDQGLQFLIQYYNGEERAKGNILERFSAQQFPDLHSELNLSSLELGDSALYFCASSRSGQAYYNEQFFGPGTRLTVL.

V is TRBV2 and J is TRBJ2-3; the D call may be TRBD1 or TRBD2 (5 bases each). The germline CDR1 and CDR2 sequences are SNHLY and FYNNEI. The CDR3 loop spans 12 amino acids. The V gene lost 6 bases and the J gene lost 4 bases, with 8 bases spanning the gap. CDR3 in amino acids: CASRGVSDTQYF. CDR3 coding DNA: TGTGCCAGCAGGGGGGTGTCAGATACGCAGTATTTT. Variable domain in full (rest from reference TRBV2 and TRBJ2-3): EPEVTQTPSHQVTQMGQEVILRCVPISNHLYFYWYRQILGQKVEFLVSFYNNEISEKSEIFDDQFSVERPDGSNFTLKIRSTKLEDSAMYFCASRGVSDTQYFGPGTRLTVL.

This clonotype was counted many times. The genes are TRBV3-1 and TRBJ1-2; 9 nucleotides match TRBD1. The J segment lost 5 bases and the V segment lost 6 bases, leaving 10 bases of the junction unmatched. CDR1 is LGHDT, CDR2 YNNKEL, per germline (reference sequence). This CDR3 has 15 amino acids. CDR3 sequence: CASRQSGTGHYGYTF. The CDR3 DNA is TGTGCCAGCAGACAGAGCGGGACAGGGCATTATGGCTACACCTTC.

The sample holds many counts of this clonotype. CDR3 bases: TGTGCCAGCAGTTTGGACAGGGAGGACGAAAAACTGTTTTTT. Protein product: CASSLDREDEKLFF. The rearrangement links TRBV6-5 to TRBJ1-4, with 8 bases identical to TRBD1. CDR1 MNHEY and CDR2 SVGAGI come from the germline V gene. Germline trimming cut 4 bases from V and 8 bases from J; bases unmatched to any gene: 6. This CDR3 region has 14 residues.